The present entry profiles one T cell receptor (beta chain) with its context. The antigen is unknown. The CDR3 length is 15 residues. V shed 0 bases and J 7 bases; nucleotides not matched to a gene: 6. In germline, CDR1 is SGDLS, CDR2 YYNGEE. The source of the sample is a study of monozygotic twins with cystic fibrosis. Background on the study: Approximately 3 micrograms of fragmented DNA underwent about 15 PCR cycles for library preparation.

Here immunoSEQ multiplex PCR was the method, and the copy in TCRdb shows in-frame clones only, minus some. This sample yields around 35,000 clones, of which over 75% are seen a single time; around 1.7% belongs to the top ten. Overall study results and limits: Co-twins had the most similar V usage for 13 of 16 pairs, J for 8. In this small cohort, shared CDR3 numbers showed no association with age, concordance or disease severity. Monozygotic CF twin pairs shared significantly more nucleotide-identical clonotypes than unrelated CF individuals did.

The sample consisted of blood. The TCR comes from a girl aged 2 to 10 with cystic fibrosis. The chain links TRBV9 to TRBJ2-1; 8 positions agree with TRBD1. Written as DNA, the CDR3 is TGTGCCAGCAGCGTAGGACAGGGGTGGGGGAATGAGCAGTTCTTC. Its protein is CASSVGQGWGNEQFF.